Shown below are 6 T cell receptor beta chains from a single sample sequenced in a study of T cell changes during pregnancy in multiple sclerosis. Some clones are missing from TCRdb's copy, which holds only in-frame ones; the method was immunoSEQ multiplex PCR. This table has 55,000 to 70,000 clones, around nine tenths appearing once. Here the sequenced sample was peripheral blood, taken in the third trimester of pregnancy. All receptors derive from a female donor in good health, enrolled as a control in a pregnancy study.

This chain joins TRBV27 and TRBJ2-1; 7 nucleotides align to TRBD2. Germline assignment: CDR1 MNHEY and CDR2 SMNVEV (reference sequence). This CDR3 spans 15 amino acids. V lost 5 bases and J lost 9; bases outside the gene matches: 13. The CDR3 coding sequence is TGTGCCAGCAGTGACCGGCCTAGCGGTTTCGGTGAGCAGTTCTTC. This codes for CASSDRPSGFGEQFF.

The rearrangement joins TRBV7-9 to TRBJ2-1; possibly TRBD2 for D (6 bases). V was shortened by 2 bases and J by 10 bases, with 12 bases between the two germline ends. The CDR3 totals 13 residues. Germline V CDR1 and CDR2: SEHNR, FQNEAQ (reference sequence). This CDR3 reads CASSLRGIGEQFF. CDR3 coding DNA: TGTGCCAGCAGCTTACGGGGGATTGGGGAGCAGTTCTTC.

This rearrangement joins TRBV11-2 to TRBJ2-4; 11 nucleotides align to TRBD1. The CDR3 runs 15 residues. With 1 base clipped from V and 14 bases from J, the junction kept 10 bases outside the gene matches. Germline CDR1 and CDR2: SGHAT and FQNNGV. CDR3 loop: CASSLAGTGGRGEYF. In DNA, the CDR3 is TGTGCCAGCAGCTTAGCCGGGACAGGGGGAAGAGGAGAGTACTTC.

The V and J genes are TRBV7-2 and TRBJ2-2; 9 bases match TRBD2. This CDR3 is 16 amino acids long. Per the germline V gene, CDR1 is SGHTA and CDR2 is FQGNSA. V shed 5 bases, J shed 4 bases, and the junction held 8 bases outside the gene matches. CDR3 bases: TGTGCCAGCAGCCCGGGGTTGCGGGGGGGCACCGGGGAGCTGTTTTTT. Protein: CASSPGLRGGTGELFF.

CDR3 amino acids: CASSLEEGQPQHF. The CDR3 DNA follows: TGTGCCAGCAGCCTGGAGGAGGGTCAGCCCCAGCATTTT. The chain recombines TRBV14 with TRBJ1-5; D is ambiguous. The germline CDR1 and CDR2 sequences are SGHDN and FVKESK. The CDR3 is made up of 13 amino acids. The germline V and J ends were trimmed by 4 bases and 6 bases, with 10 bases remaining between them. Based on the CDR3 plus reference TRBV14 and TRBJ1-5, the full variable domain is EAGVTQFPSHSVIEKGQTVTLRCDPISGHDNLYWYRRVMGKEIKFLLHFVKESKQDESGMPNNRFLAERTGGTYSTLKVQPAELEDSGVYFCASSLEEGQPQHFGDGTRLSIL.

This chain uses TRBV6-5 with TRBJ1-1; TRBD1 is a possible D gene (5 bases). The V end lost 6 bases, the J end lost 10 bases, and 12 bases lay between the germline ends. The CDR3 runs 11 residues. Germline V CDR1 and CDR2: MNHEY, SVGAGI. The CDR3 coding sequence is TGTGCCAGCAGCTCGGGGGTAGGAGCTTTCTTT. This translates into CASSSGVGAFF.